The 7 T cell receptor beta chains below all came from one sample that was sequenced in a study of T cell responses to AZD1222 COVID-19 vaccine. Only in-frame clones appear in the TCRdb table, and some are missing; sequencing was by immunoSEQ multiplex PCR. The data contain 80,000 to 100,000 clones, nearly 90% of them singletons. Sample: peripheral blood, taken on day 0 of AZD1222 vaccination. The receptors come from an adult in good health.

V gene TRBV18 combines with J gene TRBJ1-1; perhaps TRBD1 as D (5 bases). Germline CDR1 is KGHSH and CDR2 is LQKENI. V lost 3 bases and J 7 bases, leaving 9 bases between the germline ends. The CDR3 runs 12 residues. The CDR3 DNA sequence: TGTGCCAGCTCACCCCCGGGGGGTGAAGCTTTCTTT. It encodes CASSPPGGEAFF.

The chain employs TRBV25-1 and TRBJ2-6; the D is unclear. The CDR3 sequence is 18 residues long. Trimming stripped 5 bases from V and 2 bases from J, with 19 bases between. CDR1 and CDR2 (germline): MGHDK, SYGVNS. CDR3 DNA: TGTGCCAGCAGTCCAAGGCGGATAGAAGGGCCTGGGGCCAACGTCCTGACTTTC. Amino acids: CASSPRRIEGPGANVLTF.

The V call is TRBV29-1, the J call TRBJ1-1; TRBD1 might be the D (5 bases). The V end lost 5 bases, the J end lost 11 bases, and 21 bases lay between the germline ends. This CDR3 is built from 13 residues. Germline V lookup: CDR1 SQVTM, CDR2 ANQGSEA. CDR3 nucleotides: TGCAGCGTTATTATTTTTGGGCAGGGTGAGGCTTTCTTT. Translating gives CSVIIFGQGEAFF.

This clone appeared once. The chain combines TRBV14 with TRBJ2-1, with 9 bases that match TRBD1. This CDR3 contains 15 residues. Germline CDR1 and CDR2: SGHDN and FVKESK. After removal of 3 bases from V and 8 bases from J, the junction contained 8 bases not matched to a gene. The CDR3 DNA sequence: TGTGCCAGCAGCCAGGCCGGGACAGGGTCCCATGAGCAGTTCTTC. Encoded protein: CASSQAGTGSHEQFF.

V gene TRBV3-1 (or the pseudogene TRBV3-2) combines with J gene TRBJ1-1; D remains ambiguous. The CDR3 runs to 13 residues. V was cut by 4 bases and J by 1 base, with 7 bases left in between. Germline assignment: CDR1 LGHDT and CDR2 YNNKEL (reference sequence). The CDR3 sequence: CASSLTGNTEAFF. The CDR3 DNA reads TGTGCCAGCAGCCTTACGGGGAACACTGAAGCTTTCTTT.

The V and J genes are TRBV6-6 and TRBJ2-2; tentatively, D is TRBD2 (6 bases). Trimming took 7 bases from V and 2 from J, leaving 11 bases between them. The germline CDR1 and CDR2 sequences are MNHNY and SVGAGI (reference sequence). The CDR3 runs to 14 residues. In DNA, the CDR3 is TGTGCCAGCATGACGGGACTTAACACCGGGGAGCTGTTTTTT. It encodes CASMTGLNTGELFF.

J is TRBJ2-3 and V is TRBV5-6; D is unclear. CDR1 is SGHDT, CDR2 YYEEEE, per germline. CDR3 length equals 15 residues. Trimming shortened V by 0 bases and J by 3 bases, and 11 bases separated the two germline ends. CDR3 sequence reads: CASSLAGRSTDTQYF. In nucleotides, the CDR3 is TGTGCCAGCAGCTTGGCAGGACGGAGTACAGATACGCAGTATTTT.